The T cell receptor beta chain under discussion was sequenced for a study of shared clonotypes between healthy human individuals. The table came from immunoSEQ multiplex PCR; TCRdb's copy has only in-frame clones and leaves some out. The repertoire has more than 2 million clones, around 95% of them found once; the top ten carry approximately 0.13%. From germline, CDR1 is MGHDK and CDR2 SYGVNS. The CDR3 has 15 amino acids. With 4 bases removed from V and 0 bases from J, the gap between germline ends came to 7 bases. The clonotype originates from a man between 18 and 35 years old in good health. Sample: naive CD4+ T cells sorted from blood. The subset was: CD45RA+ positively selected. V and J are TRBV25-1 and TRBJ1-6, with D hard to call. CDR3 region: CASSVGSSYNSPLHF. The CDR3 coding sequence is TGTGCCAGCAGTGTCGGGAGCTCCTATAATTCACCCCTCCACTTT.